Listed here is a single T cell receptor beta chain. Measured with immunoSEQ multiplex PCR; TCRdb has only the in-frame clones, and not every one. The repertoire holds 110,000 to 150,000 clones, with 75% to 85% as singletons. This sample was taken from a study of blood T cell repertoires in COVID-19. Trimming pared 1 base from V and 14 bases from J, leaving 14 bases between. The CDR3 consists of 13 residues. Germline-derived CDR1 and CDR2 are LNHDA and SQIVND (reference sequence). This clonotype was obtained from a woman between 65 and 79 years old with COVID-19, enrolled during active disease. The rearrangement links TRBV19 to TRBJ1-4; perhaps TRBD1 as D (5 bases). Specimen: peripheral blood. Here the CDR3 DNA reads TGTGCCAGTAGTATAGCGGCACAACAGGCCCTGTTTTTT. Protein product: CASSIAAQQALFF.